The 10 T cell receptor beta chains given below trace back to one sample, sequenced in a study of control samples from healthy donors and cancer patients. Some clones are missing from TCRdb's copy, which holds only in-frame ones; the method was immunoSEQ multiplex PCR. The sample contains some 82,000 clones, about 79% of which appear only once. The sequencing input was PBMCs. The receptors here all came from a man in his 60s with head and neck cancer.

This chain connects TRBV24-1 to TRBJ2-3; weak D call: TRBD2 (5 bases). V lost 3 bases, J lost 2 bases, and 8 bases lay in between. Germline CDR1 and CDR2: KGHDR and SFDVKD. CDR3 length: 14 residues. The CDR3 region is CATSDRTDTDTQYF. The CDR3 region has the DNA TGTGCCACCAGTGATCGGACTGACACAGATACGCAGTATTTT.

The chain employs TRBV2 and TRBJ2-6, with D possibly being TRBD2 (5 bases). The CDR3 extends over 15 amino acids. CDR1 and CDR2 from the germline V gene are SNHLY and FYNNEI. V gave up 8 bases and J gave up 0 bases, with 11 bases separating them. DNA for the CDR3: TGTGCCAGCCACCACGGGAACTCTGGGGCCAACGTCCTGACTTTC. It is translated as CASHHGNSGANVLTF.

This chain connects TRBV19 to TRBJ1-6, with 7 bases that match TRBD1. The V and J ends lost 5 bases and 8 bases, in that order; junction bases with no gene match: 12. The CDR3 consists of 16 residues. Looked up from germline, CDR1 is LNHDA and CDR2 is SQIVND (reference sequence). In DNA, the CDR3 is TGTGCCAGTAGTCCCGCGAGACAGGGTCGGCATTCACCCCTCCACTTT. Translated: CASSPARQGRHSPLHF.

The rearrangement links TRBV5-1 to TRBJ1-6, with 8 bases lining up with TRBD1. Trimming removed 4 bases from V and 10 bases from J; junction bases left unmatched: 10. There are 15 residues in the CDR3. CDR1 SGHRS and CDR2 YFSETQ come from the germline V gene. CDR3 DNA: TGCGCCAGCAGCCCCTTGACAGGGGAGGGCTCACCCCTCCACTTT. This gives the protein CASSPLTGEGSPLHF.

V gene TRBV19 combines with J gene TRBJ1-5, with D perhaps matching TRBD1 (6 bases). The CDR3 consists of 15 residues. The V gene lost 3 bases and the J gene lost 5 bases, with 14 bases spanning the gap. Germline V gives CDR1 LNHDA, CDR2 SQIVND (reference sequence). This CDR3 is CASSILNRVDQPQHF. As DNA, the CDR3 is TGTGCCAGTAGTATCCTCAACAGGGTCGATCAGCCCCAGCATTTT.

This sequence joins TRBV28 and TRBJ1-1; D gene ambiguous. The CDR3 has 12 residues. Trimming pared 6 bases from V and 1 base from J, leaving 6 bases between. CDR1 is MDHEN, CDR2 SYDVKM, per germline. The CDR3 region has the DNA TGTGCCAGCAGATCACAGAACACTGAAGCTTTCTTT. Translating gives CASRSQNTEAFF. Full variable domain (remainder filled in from reference TRBV28 and TRBJ1-1): DVKVTQSSRYLVKRTGEKVFLECVQDMDHENMFWYRQDPGLGLRLIYFSYDVKMKEKGDIPEGYSVSREKKERFSLILESASTNQTSMYLCASRSQNTEAFFGQGTRLTVV.

This clone was detected a few times. The chain uses TRBV6-6 and TRBJ2-1; maybe TRBD1 (6 bases). Germline V gives CDR1 MNHNY, CDR2 SVGAGI (reference sequence). Trimming shortened V by 6 bases and J by 13 bases, and 13 bases separated the two germline ends. The CDR3 length is 11 residues. The CDR3: CASSDRSLQFF. In DNA form, the CDR3 reads TGTGCCAGCAGCGACAGGTCGCTCCAGTTCTTC.

The chain combines TRBV15 with TRBJ1-1, with TRBD1 as a possible D gene (5 bases). The V end lost 1 base, the J end lost 3 bases, and 9 bases lay between the germline ends. Germline-derived CDR1 and CDR2 are LNHNV and YYDKDF (reference sequence). The CDR3 extends over 14 amino acids. The CDR3 sequence: CATSRAREDTEAFF. The CDR3 DNA reads as TGTGCCACCAGCAGAGCCAGGGAGGACACTGAAGCTTTCTTT.

This chain joins TRBV6-6 and TRBJ1-4, with a weak D call TRBD1 (6 bases). Germline V gives CDR1 MNHNY, CDR2 SVGAGI (reference sequence). Trimming removed 6 bases at V and 0 bases at J, with 11 bases between. The CDR3 consists of 15 residues. CDR3 sequence reads: CASSEGGATNEKLFF. CDR3 DNA: TGTGCCAGCAGCGAAGGGGGTGCAACTAATGAAAAACTGTTTTTT.

The chain uses TRBV28 and TRBJ2-7; no clear D gene. Trimming took 2 bases from V and 7 from J, leaving 12 bases between them. This CDR3 region has 13 residues. Germline loops: CDR1 MDHEN, CDR2 SYDVKM. In DNA, the CDR3 is TGTGCCAGCAGTTTAGGGTTTTCCTGGGAGCAGTACTTC. Translating it yields CASSLGFSWEQYF.